Each of the 30 T cell receptor beta chains below was sequenced from the same sample in a study of control samples from healthy donors and cancer patients. Measured with immunoSEQ multiplex PCR; TCRdb has only the in-frame clones, and not every one. This sample has tens of thousands of clones; just over 90% occur once, and the top ten carry about 1.5%. Input material: blood. The receptors derive from a young woman in good health.

This chain uses TRBV10-3 with TRBJ2-2; D perhaps matches TRBD1 (7 bases). Germline values: CDR1 ENHRY, CDR2 SYGVKD. V was shortened by 4 bases and J by 3 bases, with 15 bases between the two germline ends. The CDR3 has 16 amino acids. CDR3 coding DNA: TGTGCCATCAGTGGATCAGGGGGGCAGGACACCGGGGAGCTGTTTTTT. It codes for CAISGSGGQDTGELFF.

The CDR3 loop reads CASSGKMEAFF. The CDR3 DNA reads TGTGCCAGCAGCGGGAAAATGGAAGCTTTCTTT. This rearrangement joins TRBV11-2 to TRBJ1-1; D gene unclear. The CDR3 is 11 residues long. Germline V lookup: CDR1 SGHAT, CDR2 FQNNGV. The V end was cut by 5 bases, the J end by 8 bases, with 9 bases between.

This clone occurred once. The chain carries TRBV3-1 (or the pseudogene TRBV3-2) and TRBJ2-2; 8 bases line up with TRBD1. The junction had 2 bases not matched to a gene; V was cut back by 1 base and J by 1 base. The CDR3 runs to 16 residues. CDR1 and CDR2 (germline): LGHDT, YNNKEL (reference sequence). CDR3 protein: CASSQGGQGNTGELFF. The CDR3 nucleotides read TGTGCCAGCAGCCAAGGAGGACAGGGGAACACCGGGGAGCTGTTTTTT.

The V call is TRBV7-6, the J call TRBJ1-5, with 8 bases aligning to TRBD1. V shed 2 bases, J shed 7 bases, and the junction held 7 bases outside the gene matches. Germline lookup yields CDR1 SGHVS and CDR2 FNYEAQ. This CDR3 is built from 15 residues. CDR3 residues: CASSLRTGSGQPQHF. As DNA, the CDR3 is TGTGCCAGCAGCTTAAGGACAGGGAGCGGACAGCCCCAGCATTTT.

This sequence joins TRBV11-3 and TRBJ1-2, with TRBD1 matching over 11 bases. CDR3 length equals 14 residues. The V and J ends lost 5 bases and 8 bases, in that order; junction bases with no gene match: 7. Germline lookup yields CDR1 SGHNT and CDR2 YENEEA. The CDR3 sequence is CASSRTGGKGGYTF. CDR3 nucleotide sequence: TGTGCCAGCAGCCGGACAGGGGGCAAGGGCGGCTACACCTTC.

This chain joins TRBV5-5 and TRBJ1-2; TRBD1 might be the D (5 bases). The germline V gene encodes CDR1 SGHKS and CDR2 YYEKEE (reference sequence). This CDR3 contains 14 residues. Trimming took 4 bases from V and 3 from J, leaving 13 bases between them. CDR3 nucleotide sequence: TGTGCCAGCAGCCTACCCGGACAACACTATGGCTACACCTTC. Protein: CASSLPGQHYGYTF.

This clone is termed medium-sized. The J gene is TRBJ2-2, the V gene TRBV25-1; D is possibly TRBD1 (5 bases). V was shortened by 1 base and J by 3 bases, with 6 bases between the two germline ends. CDR1 MGHDK and CDR2 SYGVNS come from the germline V gene. This CDR3 is built from 14 residues. CDR3 nucleotides: TGTGCCAGCAGTGAATCCAGGGACACCGGGGAGCTGTTTTTT. Translating gives CASSESRDTGELFF.

V usage is TRBV7-9 and J usage is TRBJ1-6; D gene unclear. CDR1 and CDR2 (germline): SEHNR, FQNEAQ (reference sequence). This CDR3 region has 13 residues. Trimming pared 1 base from V and 16 bases from J, leaving 14 bases between. The CDR3 spells CASSLVEAGALHF. The CDR3 nucleotides read TGTGCCAGCAGCTTAGTGGAGGCGGGAGCTCTCCACTTT.

V and J are TRBV7-9 and TRBJ1-2; D is perhaps TRBD1 (6 bases). Deletions cut 1 base from V and 2 bases from J, with 23 bases between. The germline gives CDR1 SEHNR, CDR2 FQNEAQ (reference sequence). The CDR3 runs 19 residues. CDR3 in amino acids: CASSLVIGGPGGKNYGYTF. In nucleotides, the CDR3 is TGTGCCAGCAGCTTAGTCATTGGGGGGCCCGGAGGCAAAAACTATGGCTACACCTTC.

The chain uses TRBV30 and TRBJ1-1; tentative D call: TRBD1 (6 bases). The CDR3 loop spans 14 amino acids. V lost 0 bases to trimming and J lost 5 bases, with 13 bases between them. Germline V gene lookup returns CDR1 GTSNPN and CDR2 SVGIG (reference sequence). In nucleotides, the CDR3 is TGTGCCTGGAGTGTAACAGGGCTAGGGACTGAAGCTTTCTTT. Amino acids: CAWSVTGLGTEAFF.

The chain employs TRBV2 and TRBJ1-1; D remains ambiguous. Trimming took off 5 bases at V and 7 bases at J, with 11 bases between the two ends. The CDR3 runs to 12 residues. Germline V lookup: CDR1 SNHLY, CDR2 FYNNEI. The CDR3 loop is CASSKSTGEAFF. CDR3 nucleotide sequence: TGTGCCAGCAGTAAATCCACGGGTGAAGCTTTCTTT.

Only one count was recorded for this clone. The rearrangement uses TRBV9 and TRBJ2-1; D is possibly TRBD2 (5 bases). Germline V gene sequence: CDR1 SGDLS, CDR2 YYNGEE. The V end was cut by 0 bases, the J end by 5 bases, with 15 bases between. The CDR3 loop spans 16 amino acids. CDR3 amino acids: CASSVGELRLDNEQFF. As DNA, the CDR3 is TGTGCCAGCAGCGTAGGGGAGCTACGCCTCGACAATGAGCAGTTCTTC.

The chain employs TRBV7-3 and TRBJ2-3; no clear D. Trimming pared 3 bases from V and 4 bases from J, leaving 23 bases between. This CDR3 contains 18 residues. Germline V gene data show CDR1 as SGHTA and CDR2 as FQGTGA. Here the CDR3 reads CASSFPPAGPRSSDTQYF. Written as DNA, the CDR3 is TGTGCCAGCAGCTTTCCCCCGGCCGGGCCTCGATCATCAGATACGCAGTATTTT.

The rearrangement joins TRBV12-3 or TRBV12-4 to TRBJ2-1; the match to TRBD2 covers 11 bases. CDR3 length: 13 residues. The trim removed 5 bases at V and 8 bases at J, leaving 2 bases unmatched. In DNA, the CDR3 is TGTGCCAGCAGTACTAGCGGGAGCTATGAGCAGTTCTTC. The encoded protein is CASSTSGSYEQFF.

CDR3 DNA sequence: TGTGCCAGCACCGAGATCTTCAATCAGCCCCAGCATTTT. It codes for CASTEIFNQPQHF. The V and J genes are TRBV6-5 and TRBJ1-5; D gene unclear. This CDR3 has 13 residues. Looked up from germline, CDR1 is MNHEY and CDR2 is SVGAGI. V was clipped by 7 bases and J by 3 bases, with 10 bases between them.

The chain has TRBV7-2 and TRBJ2-3; D possibly corresponds to TRBD2 (5 bases). Germline V lookup: CDR1 SGHTA, CDR2 FQGNSA. The CDR3 is made up of 15 amino acids. The V end was cut by 0 bases, the J end by 2 bases, with 9 bases between. This chain's CDR3 is CASSLAGVITDTQYF. The CDR3 DNA is TGTGCCAGCAGCTTAGCGGGAGTGATCACAGATACGCAGTATTTT.

The chain combines TRBV18 with TRBJ1-3; D not certain. CDR1 KGHSH and CDR2 LQKENI come from the germline V gene. CDR3 length equals 16 residues. Between the trimmed V and J ends, which lost 4 bases and 0 bases, there was a span of 13 bases. CDR3 bases: TGTGCCAGCTCACAGGAAGTTCCGAGCTCTGGAAACACCATATATTTT. This translates into CASSQEVPSSGNTIYF.

Here the CDR3 reads CASSPGTSGYTGELFF. The CDR3 DNA reads as TGTGCCAGCAGCCCCGGGACTAGCGGTTACACCGGGGAGCTGTTTTTT. The chain is built from TRBV5-4 and TRBJ2-2; TRBD2 matches 11 bases. V shed 4 bases, J shed 3 bases, and the junction held 5 bases outside the gene matches. The CDR3 consists of 16 residues. Germline V gene sequence: CDR1 SGHNT, CDR2 YYREEE (reference sequence).

In this sample, this clone turned up once. V gene TRBV5-4 combines with J gene TRBJ2-5; 14 bases are a match to TRBD2. This CDR3 has 18 amino acids. After removal of 3 bases from V and 1 base from J, the junction contained 8 bases not matched to a gene. Germline V gene lookup returns CDR1 SGHNT and CDR2 YYREEE (reference sequence). In DNA, the CDR3 is TGTGCCAGCAGCTCCGGACTAGCGGGAGGTGGGGTCCAAGAGACCCAGTACTTC. Amino acids: CASSSGLAGGGVQETQYF.

CDR3 sequence: CASSVGRERNEQFF. DNA of the CDR3: TGTGCCAGCAGCGTAGGGCGGGAGCGAAATGAGCAGTTCTTC. This chain joins TRBV9 and TRBJ2-1; 7 bases agree with TRBD2. Germline CDR1 and CDR2: SGDLS and YYNGEE. Unmatched junction bases numbered 4, after V lost 0 bases and J lost 7 bases. The CDR3 sequence is 14 residues long.

The V call is TRBV12-3 or TRBV12-4, the J call TRBJ1-1; perhaps TRBD1 as D (5 bases). There are 13 residues in the CDR3. The ends were cut back, 3 bases at V and 1 base at J, with 6 bases in the middle. In nucleotides, the CDR3 is TGTGCCAGCAGTTTGGGGCAGAACACTGAAGCTTTCTTT. It is translated as CASSLGQNTEAFF.

This rearrangement joins TRBV3-1 (or the pseudogene TRBV3-2) to TRBJ2-7; no definite D call. Germline V lookup: CDR1 LGHDT, CDR2 YNNKEL (reference sequence). This CDR3 has 13 amino acids. Trimming took off 0 bases at V and 1 base at J, with 4 bases between the two ends. The CDR3 spells CASSQEWSYEQYF. The CDR3 DNA sequence: TGTGCCAGCAGCCAAGAGTGGTCCTACGAGCAGTACTTC.

This clone occurred once. The rearrangement links TRBV27 to TRBJ1-2; D remains ambiguous. V was cut by 4 bases and J by 6 bases, with 15 bases left in between. The CDR3 length is 14 residues. The germline CDR1 and CDR2 sequences are MNHEY and SMNVEV (reference sequence). CDR3 protein: CASSSTGAVDGYTF. DNA for the CDR3: TGTGCCAGCAGTTCTACTGGAGCGGTAGATGGCTACACCTTC.

The chain carries TRBV5-1 and TRBJ2-5, with D unclear. Trimming took 0 bases from V and 1 from J, leaving 10 bases between them. Germline loops: CDR1 SGHRS, CDR2 YFSETQ. This CDR3 contains 15 residues. CDR3 sequence: CASSLEPRSQETQYF. The CDR3 nucleotides are TGCGCCAGCAGCTTGGAGCCACGGAGCCAAGAGACCCAGTACTTC. Full variable domain (rest looked up from reference TRBV5-1 and TRBJ2-5): KAGVTQTPRYLIKTRGQQVTLSCSPISGHRSVSWYQQTPGQGLQFLFEYFSETQRNKGNFPGRFSGRQFSNSRSEMNVSTLELGDSALYLCASSLEPRSQETQYFGPGTRLLVL.

The chain couples TRBV2 to TRBJ1-5; D remains unclear. CDR1 is SNHLY and CDR2 is FYNNEI in the germline V gene. The CDR3 runs 13 residues. V was clipped by 1 base and J by 5 bases, with 6 bases between them. The CDR3 DNA reads as TGTGCCAGCAGTGAAGGGGGAGATCAGCCCCAGCATTTT. Translation gives CASSEGGDQPQHF.

The J gene is TRBJ1-5, the V gene TRBV5-6; 9 bases map to TRBD1. Trimming removed 4 bases from V and 6 bases from J; junction bases left unmatched: 8. CDR1 and CDR2 (germline): SGHDT, YYEEEE. The CDR3 length is 15 residues. The CDR3 region is CASSTAGTGIQPQHF. As DNA, the CDR3 is TGTGCCAGCAGCACAGCCGGGACAGGGATTCAGCCCCAGCATTTT.

Only one count was recorded for this clone. In the same sample, other DNA sequences code for this CDR3. This chain links TRBV3-1 (or the pseudogene TRBV3-2) with TRBJ1-3, with D unresolved. The germline V gene encodes CDR1 LGHDT and CDR2 YNNKEL (reference sequence). The CDR3 is made up of 19 amino acids. Trimming removed 0 bases from V and 1 base from J, with 19 bases in between. The DNA for the CDR3 is TGTGCCAGCAGCCAAGATGAGGCCGCAGCTCAACCTTCTGGAAACACCATATATTTT. Its protein product is CASSQDEAAAQPSGNTIYF.

The J gene is TRBJ1-6, the V gene TRBV6-5; TRBD1 might be the D (5 bases). CDR1 is MNHEY and CDR2 is SVGAGI in the germline V gene. The CDR3 runs 13 residues. V shed 7 bases and J shed 3 bases, with 7 bases lying between them. DNA for the CDR3: TGTGCCAGCACAGGGCTCTATAATTCACCCCTCCACTTT. This encodes CASTGLYNSPLHF.

The chain couples TRBV9 to TRBJ2-1, with 8 bases lining up with TRBD2. Per the germline V gene, CDR1 is SGDLS and CDR2 is YYNGEE. The V segment lost 0 bases and the J segment 4 bases; nucleotides outside the gene matches: 3. The CDR3 spans 15 residues. CDR3 loop: CASSVGGLEYNEQFF. Written as DNA, the CDR3 is TGTGCCAGCAGCGTAGGGGGACTAGAGTACAATGAGCAGTTCTTC.

V usage is TRBV12-3 or TRBV12-4 and J usage is TRBJ2-5; perhaps TRBD1 as D (5 bases). V was pared by 7 bases and J by 6 bases, with 15 bases between. This CDR3 comprises 13 residues. In DNA form, the CDR3 reads TGTGCCAGCACCTCGCGACAGCCTCAGACCCAGTACTTC. Its protein is CASTSRQPQTQYF.